The 4 T cell receptor beta chains listed next were all sequenced from one sample in a study of blood T cell repertoires in COVID-19. Assay used: immunoSEQ multiplex PCR; TCRdb lists only in-frame clones, some missing. The table records about 380,000 clones, 88% of them present only once. The sample taken for sequencing was PBMCs or T cells enriched from blood (not recorded which). These receptors came from a woman under 30 who had recovered from COVID-19.

The CDR3 nucleotides read TGTGCCACCAGGGAAGCGGAAAAACTGTTTTTT. Translating it yields CATREAEKLFF. This chain links TRBV19 with TRBJ1-4; a weak D match, TRBD1 (5 bases). Trimming took 10 bases from V and 8 from J, leaving 11 bases between them. The V gene's germline CDR1 is LNHDA and CDR2 SQIVND (reference sequence). The CDR3 has 11 amino acids.

This clone showed up just a few times. The chain links TRBV27 to TRBJ2-2, with 12 bases aligning to TRBD2. CDR1 is MNHEY, CDR2 SMNVEV, per germline (reference sequence). The CDR3 is 16 amino acids. The J segment lost 4 bases and the V segment lost 3 bases, leaving 3 bases of the junction unmatched. The CDR3 loop is CASSFVLAGGTGELFF. The CDR3 nucleotides are TGTGCCAGCAGTTTCGTACTAGCGGGGGGCACCGGGGAGCTGTTTTTT.

The chain recombines TRBV12-3 or TRBV12-4 with TRBJ1-5; D might be TRBD1 (6 bases). This CDR3 spans 13 amino acids. Trimming cost V 5 bases and J 7 bases, with 12 bases left between them. The CDR3 loop reads CASSTGTKQPQHF. CDR3 sequence (DNA): TGTGCCAGCAGTACAGGGACAAAGCAGCCCCAGCATTTT.

The chain uses TRBV10-3 and TRBJ2-6; 9 positions agree with TRBD1. Trimming at V came to 2 bases and at J to 1 base, leaving 12 bases not matched to a gene. This CDR3 has 20 residues. Per the germline V gene, CDR1 is ENHRY and CDR2 is SYGVKD. The CDR3 DNA reads as TGTGCCATCAGTGAGCTGAGACAGGGGGTCCCAGTATCTGGGGCCAACGTCCTGACTTTC. This translates into CAISELRQGVPVSGANVLTF.